This record covers a single T cell receptor (beta chain). Its antigen is unknown. The naive CD8 population came from CD45RO-negative cells selected for CCR7, without terminally differentiated effector memory CD45RA+ cells. This specimen comes from a study of shared clonotypes between healthy human individuals. Study context: Each donor's CD4 naive and CD4 memory cells filled three plates apiece, CD8 naive two, and CD8 memory one. Overall study results and limits: Estimated richness values were generally larger in naive subsets than in memory subsets. In having few donors, the study represented limited genetic and exposure-history diversity.

Trimming left V 2 bases short and J 7 bases short, with 17 bases between. The CDR3 length is 14 residues. The germline V gene has CDR1 GTSNPN and CDR2 SVGIG (reference sequence). Genomic DNA (from each subset) was split evenly across several immunoSEQ plates. Here immunoSEQ multiplex PCR was the method, and the copy in TCRdb shows in-frame clones only, minus some. Among under 1 million clones listed, 90% to 98% were seen once. V gene TRBV30 combines with J gene TRBJ1-1; D not resolved. The source of this sequence is a young man in good health. The sample consisted of naive CD8+ T cells sorted from blood. CDR3 loop: CAWSLDINGIEAFF. The CDR3 region has the DNA TGTGCCTGGAGTCTCGATATTAATGGGATTGAAGCTTTCTTT.